The following is a TCR beta chain sequence with its context. Its antigen remains unknown. Germline is not matched at one junction end, which may reflect a read error. The sample is drawn from a study of cytomegalovirus exposure and HLA in healthy donors. Study outcomes and limitations: Upon later analysis, HLA-associated TCR beta chains proved more clonally expanded than other, equally common chains. Associated with cytomegalovirus, according to the listing, were 164 TCR beta chains.

Germline CDR1 reads SGHNT; CDR2 reads YENEEA. The CDR3 length is 11 residues. 13 Jbeta primers and 60 Vbeta primers were used for the PCR. Sequenced by immunoSEQ multiplex PCR; TCRdb stores in-frame clones only, minus some. The profile shows around 150,000 clones, over 75% of them singletons. V is TRBV11-3 and J is TRBJ1-1; D is unresolved. The sample taken for sequencing was PBMCs. This TCR was recovered from a human donor in good health. DNA of the CDR3: TGTGCCAGCAGCTTAAACAGTGAAGCTTTCTTT. Residues: CASSLNSEAFF.